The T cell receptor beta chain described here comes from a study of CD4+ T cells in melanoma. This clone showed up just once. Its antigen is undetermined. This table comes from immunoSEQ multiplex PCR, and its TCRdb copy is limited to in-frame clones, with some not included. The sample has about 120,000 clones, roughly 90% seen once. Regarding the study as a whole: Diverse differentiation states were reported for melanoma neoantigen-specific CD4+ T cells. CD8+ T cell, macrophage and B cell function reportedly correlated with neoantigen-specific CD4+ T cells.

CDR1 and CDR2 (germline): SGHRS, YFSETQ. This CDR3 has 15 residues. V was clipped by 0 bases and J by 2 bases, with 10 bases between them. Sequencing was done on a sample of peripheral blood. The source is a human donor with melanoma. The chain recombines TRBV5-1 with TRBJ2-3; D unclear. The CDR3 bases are TGCGCCAGCAGCTTGGGAATTAGGTTCACAGATACGCAGTATTTT. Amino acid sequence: CASSLGIRFTDTQYF.